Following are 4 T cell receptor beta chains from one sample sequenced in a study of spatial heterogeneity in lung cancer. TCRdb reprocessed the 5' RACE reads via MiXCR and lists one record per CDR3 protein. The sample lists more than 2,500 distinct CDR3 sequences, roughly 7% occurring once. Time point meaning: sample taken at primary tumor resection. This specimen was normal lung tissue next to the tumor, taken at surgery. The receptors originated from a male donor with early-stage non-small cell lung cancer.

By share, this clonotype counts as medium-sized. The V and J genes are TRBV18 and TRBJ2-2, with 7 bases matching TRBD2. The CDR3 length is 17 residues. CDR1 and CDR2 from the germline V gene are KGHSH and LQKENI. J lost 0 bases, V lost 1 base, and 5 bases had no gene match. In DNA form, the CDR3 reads TGTGCCAGCTCACCACTCGGGGGACTACCGAACACCGGGGAGCTGTTTTTT. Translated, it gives CASSPLGGLPNTGELFF. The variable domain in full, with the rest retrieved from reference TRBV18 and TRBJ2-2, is NAGVMQNPRHLVRRRGQEARLRCSPMKGHSHVYWYRQLPEEGLKFMVYLQKENIIDESGMPKERFSAEFPKEGPSILRIQQVVRGDSAAYFCASSPLGGLPNTGELFFGEGSRLTVL.

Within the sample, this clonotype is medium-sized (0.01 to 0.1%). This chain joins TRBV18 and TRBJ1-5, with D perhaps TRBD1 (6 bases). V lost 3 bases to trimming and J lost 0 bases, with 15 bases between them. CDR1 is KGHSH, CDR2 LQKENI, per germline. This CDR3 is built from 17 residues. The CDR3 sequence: CASSPERTAYSNQPQHF. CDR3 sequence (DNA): TGTGCCAGCTCACCTGAGCGGACAGCCTATAGCAATCAGCCCCAGCATTTT.

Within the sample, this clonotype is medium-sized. CDR3 bases: TGCGCCAGCAGCTTGTCGGGGGCAGGTCAGCCCCAGCATTTT. Residues: CASSLSGAGQPQHF. This chain connects TRBV5-1 to TRBJ1-5; D is possibly TRBD1 (6 bases). V shed 1 base and J shed 6 bases, with 11 bases lying between them. CDR1 and CDR2 from the germline V gene are SGHRS and YFSETQ. The length of the CDR3 is 14 residues. Variable domain in full (rest from reference TRBV5-1 and TRBJ1-5): KAGVTQTPRYLIKTRGQQVTLSCSPISGHRSVSWYQQTPGQGLQFLFEYFSETQRNKGNFPGRFSGRQFSNSRSEMNVSTLELGDSALYLCASSLSGAGQPQHFGDGTRLSIL.

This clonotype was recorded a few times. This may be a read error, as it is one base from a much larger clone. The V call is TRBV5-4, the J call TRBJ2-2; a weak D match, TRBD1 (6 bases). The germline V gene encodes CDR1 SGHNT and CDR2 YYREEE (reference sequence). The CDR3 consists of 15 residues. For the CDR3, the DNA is TGTGCCAACAGCCTCCCGACAGGGAACACCGGGGAGCTGTTTTTT. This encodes CANSLPTGNTGELFF.